These T cell receptor beta chains were read from a single sample in a study of blood T cells in healthy people across ages. One entry per CDR3 protein results from TCRdb running MiXCR on the 5' RACE reads. The sample holds 800,000 to 950,000 distinct CDR3 sequences; roughly 50% are singletons and the top ten take 13%. The specimen sequenced was blood. These TCRs come from a man aged 30 to 39 in good health. Both conserved end residues are part of each CDR3. Fields, in order: J gene, V gene, clone size, D gene, CDR3 length, CDR3 DNA, CDR3 protein. D genes are given only for firm matches. Clone size appears in some rows only: once, few, many, or a class for an expanded clone.

j_call: TRBJ2-6
v_call: TRBV3-1
clone_size: NA
d_call: NA
cdr3_length: 17
cdr3_nt: TGTGCCAGCAGCCAAGCGCAGGGCCCTTACGGGGCCAACGTCCTGACTTTC
cdr3_aa: CASSQAQGPYGANVLTF

j_call: TRBJ2-1
v_call: TRBV6-5
clone_size: few
d_call: TRBD1
cdr3_length: 15
cdr3_nt: TGTGCCAGCAGTTCCCCGGGACAGGGAAACAATGAGCAGTTCTTC
cdr3_aa: CASSSPGQGNNEQFF

j_call: TRBJ2-1
v_call: TRBV2
clone_size: NA
d_call: TRBD2
cdr3_length: 15
cdr3_nt: TGTGCCAGCAGGGACGAGCGGGGGGGGTACAATGAGCAGTTCTTC
cdr3_aa: CASRDERGGYNEQFF

j_call: TRBJ2-6
v_call: TRBV28
clone_size: NA
d_call: NA
cdr3_length: 18
cdr3_nt: TGTGCCAGCACCACCTGGCTAATCAATCGCTCTGGGGCCAACGTCCTGACTTTC
cdr3_aa: CASTTWLINRSGANVLTF

j_call: TRBJ2-7
v_call: TRBV28
clone_size: NA
d_call: NA
cdr3_length: 14
cdr3_nt: TGTGCCAGCAGTTTTGGTCTGGAGAGTAACGAGCAGTACTTC
cdr3_aa: CASSFGLESNEQYF

j_call: TRBJ1-5
v_call: TRBV29-1
clone_size: NA
d_call: NA
cdr3_length: 13
cdr3_nt: TGCAGCGCGATGCAGGGGATTCATCAGCCCCAGCATTTT
cdr3_aa: CSAMQGIHQPQHF

j_call: TRBJ2-7
v_call: TRBV20-1
clone_size: few
d_call: TRBD2
cdr3_length: 19
cdr3_nt: TGCAGTGCTAGAGATCATGCAGGACTAGCTCCTTCAAGCTCCTACGAGCAGTACTTC
cdr3_aa: CSARDHAGLAPSSSYEQYF

j_call: TRBJ2-1
v_call: TRBV11-2
clone_size: NA
d_call: NA
cdr3_length: 15
cdr3_nt: TGTACCAGCAGCCATTCGGCCCCTTCCCTCAATGAGCAGTTCTTC
cdr3_aa: CTSSHSAPSLNEQFF

j_call: TRBJ1-2
v_call: TRBV24-1
clone_size: NA
d_call: TRBD1
cdr3_length: 14
cdr3_nt: TGTGCCACCAGTGAGCGGACAGGGGGAGATGGCTACACCTTC
cdr3_aa: CATSERTGGDGYTF

j_call: TRBJ2-1
v_call: TRBV28
clone_size: NA
d_call: NA
cdr3_length: 14
cdr3_nt: TGTGCCAGCAGCCGGGGGGACAGAGACAATGAGCAGTTCTTC
cdr3_aa: CASSRGDRDNEQFF

j_call: TRBJ1-1
v_call: TRBV9
clone_size: NA
d_call: NA
cdr3_length: 13
cdr3_nt: TGTGCCAGCAGCGTAGCTCCCCAAACTGAAGCTTTCTTT
cdr3_aa: CASSVAPQTEAFF

j_call: TRBJ1-5
v_call: TRBV20-1
clone_size: few
d_call: NA
cdr3_length: 15
cdr3_nt: TGCAGTGCTAGCTGGGGACCTTCTAGCAATCAGCCCCAGCATTTT
cdr3_aa: CSASWGPSSNQPQHF

j_call: TRBJ2-7
v_call: TRBV28
clone_size: NA
d_call: TRBD2
cdr3_length: 13
cdr3_nt: TGTGCCAGCGTAGCGGGGGGCACCTACGAGCAGTACTTC
cdr3_aa: CASVAGGTYEQYF

j_call: TRBJ2-7
v_call: TRBV7-9
clone_size: NA
d_call: TRBD1
cdr3_length: 14
cdr3_nt: TGTGCCAGCAGCTTAGAGGGGGCTAGTTTGAAGCAGTACTTC
cdr3_aa: CASSLEGASLKQYF

j_call: TRBJ1-2
v_call: TRBV6-2/TRBV6-3
clone_size: NA
d_call: NA
cdr3_length: 13
cdr3_nt: TGTGCCAGCAATTTGGAGGGAAGCTATGGCTACACCTTC
cdr3_aa: CASNLEGSYGYTF

j_call: TRBJ2-4
v_call: TRBV3-1
clone_size: NA
d_call: NA
cdr3_length: 15
cdr3_nt: TGTGCCAGCAGCCAAGGGCGGGTAGCCAAAAACATTCAGTACTTC
cdr3_aa: CASSQGRVAKNIQYF

j_call: TRBJ2-1
v_call: TRBV3-1
clone_size: few
d_call: TRBD2
cdr3_length: 18
cdr3_nt: TGTGCCAGCAGCCACGAAAACTCAGCTGCTCTAGCGGGGGTTGCGGTGTTCTTC
cdr3_aa: CASSHENSAALAGVAVFF

j_call: TRBJ1-1
v_call: TRBV20-1
clone_size: few
d_call: TRBD1
cdr3_length: 15
cdr3_nt: TGCAGTGCTAGAGAGGGACAGCTTGGGAACACTGAAGCTTTCTTT
cdr3_aa: CSAREGQLGNTEAFF

j_call: TRBJ2-7
v_call: TRBV6-5
clone_size: few
d_call: NA
cdr3_length: 15
cdr3_nt: TGTGCCAGCAGTTCCCCGGCGGACGGTACCTTGGAGCAGTACTTC
cdr3_aa: CASSSPADGTLEQYF

j_call: TRBJ1-2
v_call: TRBV20-1
clone_size: few
d_call: NA
cdr3_length: 14
cdr3_nt: TGCAGTGCAGACCCGGGAGGCACTAACTATGGCTACACCTTC
cdr3_aa: CSADPGGTNYGYTF